This note documents a single T cell receptor (beta chain) sequence. Its cognate antigen is unknown. The V end was cut by 3 bases, the J end by 8 bases, with 14 bases between. Germline CDR1 reads SGDLS; CDR2 reads YYNGEE. This CDR3 is 14 amino acids long. These data originate in a study of blood T cells in healthy people across ages. General study results and limits: There were more naive CD4+ cells and higher diversity in long-lived donors than in aged donors.

PCR was performed a second time for roughly 7 to 11 cycles using a sample-barcoded 5' primer and a J-beta primer mix. Using its own MiXCR run on the 5' RACE reads, TCRdb lists one record per CDR3 protein. The sample includes 1.5 million to 2 million distinct CDR3 sequences, roughly 52% of them seen just once. This clonotype was obtained from a woman in her forties in good health. J is TRBJ1-4 and V is TRBV9; D gene ambiguous. The sequenced sample consisted of blood. The CDR3 spells CASSEGSGPEKLFF. CDR3 nucleotide sequence: TGTGCCAGCAGCGAGGGTAGTGGGCCCGAAAAACTGTTTTTT.